This T cell receptor (beta chain) came from a study of CD8 T cells in Susac syndrome. Random-hexamer reverse transcription was applied to roughly 0.5 to 1 ug RNA. TCR beta CDR3 was amplified by immunoSEQ multiplex PCR. This amplification extended across 54 Vbeta and 13 Jbeta segments. TCRdb reprocessed the immunoSEQ multiplex PCR reads via MiXCR and lists one record per CDR3 protein. The table records approximately 230,000 distinct CDR3 sequences, around 95% of them present only once. This clonotype showed up just once. TCR beta sequencing covered blood CD8+ and CD4+ T cells. Sequencing used CD4+ T cells from PBMCs. The sequence was obtained from a human donor with multiple sclerosis.

The CDR3 here is CASSTHLLVVMSIGGPSYEQYV. The CDR3 DNA follows: TGTGCCAGCAGCACTCATTTACTAGTGGTGATGAGCATAGGCGGACCCTCCTACGAGCAGTACGTC. V is TRBV3-1 and J is TRBJ2-7; perhaps TRBD2 as D (5 bases). The CDR3 loop spans 22 amino acids. The V and J ends lost 5 bases and 0 bases respectively, with 35 bases between them. Per the germline V gene, CDR1 is LGHDT and CDR2 is YNNKEL (reference sequence).